This record looks at one T cell receptor beta chain sequence and its context. The antigen is not known. The sample belongs to a study of CD8 T cells in ankylosing spondylitis. The CDR3 has 17 amino acids. Trimming took 3 bases from V and 4 from J; bases not matched to a gene: 7. Germline assignment: CDR1 KGHSH and CDR2 LQKENI. For TCR beta, libraries came from quantitative 5'-RACE with molecular barcodes. One entry per CDR3 protein, called by TCRdb with MiXCR from the 5' RACE reads. This sample has approximately 540,000 distinct CDR3 sequences; 12% occur once, and the top ten carry around 7%. General study findings and limits: Significant enrichment of disease-linked clones was reported in matched ankylosing spondylitis synovial fluid. Clones linked with disease were CD8+ and fairly uncommon in the peripheral blood. Prior work had noted some motif variants in reactive arthritis blood and synovial fluid. Within ankylosing spondylitis blood, a TCR beta motif made up of fewer than ten highly homologous variants appeared to be characteristic.

What was sequenced was blood, either unsorted or a sorted T cell fraction (not recorded which). V is TRBV18 and J is TRBJ2-2; 11 bases are a match to TRBD2. The receptor's source is a male donor with ankylosing spondylitis. Here the CDR3 reads CASSPRLAGLGTGELFF. DNA for the CDR3: TGTGCCAGCTCACCGAGACTAGCGGGACTGGGCACCGGGGAGCTGTTTTTT. Combining the CDR3 with reference TRBV18 and TRBJ2-2 gives the whole variable domain NAGVMQNPRHLVRRRGQEARLRCSPMKGHSHVYWYRQLPEEGLKFMVYLQKENIIDESGMPKERFSAEFPKEGPSILRIQQVVRGDSAAYFCASSPRLAGLGTGELFFGEGSRLTVL.